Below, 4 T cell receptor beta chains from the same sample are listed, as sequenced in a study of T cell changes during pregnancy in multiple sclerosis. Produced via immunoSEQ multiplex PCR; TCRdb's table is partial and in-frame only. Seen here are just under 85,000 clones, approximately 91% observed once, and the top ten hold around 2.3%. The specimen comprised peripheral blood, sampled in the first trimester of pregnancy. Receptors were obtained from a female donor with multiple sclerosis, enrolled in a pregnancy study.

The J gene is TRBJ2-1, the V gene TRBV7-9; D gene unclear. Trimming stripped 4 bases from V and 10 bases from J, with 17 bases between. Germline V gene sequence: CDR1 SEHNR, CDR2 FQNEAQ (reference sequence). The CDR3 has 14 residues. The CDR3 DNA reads TGTGCCAGCAGCTATTCTGGCGGAACGAGCGAGCAGTTCTTC. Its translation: CASSYSGGTSEQFF.

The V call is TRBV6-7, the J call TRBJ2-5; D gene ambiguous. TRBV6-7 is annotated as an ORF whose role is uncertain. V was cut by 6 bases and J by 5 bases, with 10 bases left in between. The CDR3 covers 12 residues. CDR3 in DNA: TGTGCCAGCAGCCACGGGTGCGAGACCCAGTACTTC. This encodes CASSHGCETQYF.

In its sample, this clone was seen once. Here the CDR3 reads CASSLQSAASYNEQFF. In DNA form, the CDR3 reads TGTGCCAGCAGTTTACAATCTGCGGCCTCCTACAATGAGCAGTTCTTC. J is TRBJ2-1 and V is TRBV27; D call uncertain. Germline CDR1 MNHEY, CDR2 SMNVEV (reference sequence). The CDR3 is 16 residues long. Trimming removed 2 bases from V and 0 bases from J, with 11 bases in between.

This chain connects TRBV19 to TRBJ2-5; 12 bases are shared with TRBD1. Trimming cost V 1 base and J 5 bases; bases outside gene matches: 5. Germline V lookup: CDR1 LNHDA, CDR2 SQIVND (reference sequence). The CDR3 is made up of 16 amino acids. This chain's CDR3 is CASSIAWDRGRETQYF. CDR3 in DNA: TGTGCCAGTAGTATAGCTTGGGACAGGGGGCGCGAGACCCAGTACTTC.